This T cell receptor beta chain was identified in a study of early T cells in non-severe SARS-CoV-2 infection. V was pared by 0 bases and J by 2 bases, with 3 bases of the junction left unmatched. The CDR3 totals 16 residues. Germline lookup yields CDR1 SGHDN and CDR2 FVKESK. Study-wide results and caveats: Database matching using VDJdb favored anti-spike CD8 responses, with private and CD4 specificities left missing.

Each single cDNA molecule received a unique molecular identifier. TCRdb recomputed calls from the 5' RACE reads with MiXCR, one row per CDR3 protein. The repertoire holds 63,000 or so distinct CDR3 sequences, with approximately 10% as singletons. This clonotype has ten or more counts. Its antigen is undetermined. Source material: whole blood. This receptor was obtained from an adult who was a healthcare worker with PCR-confirmed SARS-CoV-2 infection or an uninfected control (not recorded which). This sequence joins TRBV14 and TRBJ2-1; 8 nucleotides agree with TRBD1. DNA for the CDR3: TGTGCCAGCAGCCAAGATCAGGGGGCTACCTACAATGAGCAGTTCTTC. This encodes CASSQDQGATYNEQFF.